These 14 T cell receptor beta chains came from one sample sequenced in a study of blood T cell repertoires in COVID-19. Clones were read by immunoSEQ multiplex PCR, and TCRdb kept only the in-frame ones, dropping some. The sample contains roughly 250,000 clones, around 87% of which appear only once. Sequenced: PBMCs or T cells enriched from blood (not recorded which). These receptors were taken from a woman aged 40-49 years with acute COVID-19.

There are a few counts of this clone. The chain employs TRBV7-9 and TRBJ1-4; 10 positions agree with TRBD1. V trimming: 2 bases; J trimming: 6 bases; junction bases outside the gene matches: 9. This CDR3 contains 17 residues. Germline CDR1 is SEHNR and CDR2 is FQNEAQ (reference sequence). This chain's CDR3 is CASSLPRAGQGDEKLFF. In DNA form, the CDR3 reads TGTGCCAGCAGCTTACCCAGGGCTGGACAGGGGGATGAAAAACTGTTTTTT.

The chain uses TRBV11-1 and TRBJ2-5, with TRBD1 as a possible D gene (5 bases). Germline V gene data show CDR1 as SGHAT and CDR2 as FQDESV (reference sequence). V lost 3 bases and J lost 4, with 12 bases in between. CDR3 length equals 14 residues. CDR3 in DNA: TGTGCCAGCAGCTTTCCAGGGCGGCCAGAGACCCAGTACTTC. This encodes CASSFPGRPETQYF.

The V and J genes are TRBV2 and TRBJ2-7, with 8 positions matching TRBD2. The germline V gene has CDR1 SNHLY and CDR2 FYNNEI. The junction had 17 bases not matched to a gene; V was cut back by 10 bases and J by 6 bases. The CDR3 has 15 amino acids. The CDR3 protein is CATSNLGLVNLEQYF. The CDR3 DNA reads as TGTGCCACCAGCAATCTGGGACTAGTAAATCTCGAGCAGTACTTC. Full variable domain (remainder filled in from reference TRBV2 and TRBJ2-7): EPEVTQTPSHQVTQMGQEVILRCVPISNHLYFYWYRQILGQKVEFLVSFYNNEISEKSEIFDDQFSVERPDGSNFTLKIRSTKLEDSAMYFCATSNLGLVNLEQYFGPGTRLTVT.

The chain has TRBV30 and TRBJ2-7; TRBD1 matches 7 bases. Germline assignment: CDR1 GTSNPN and CDR2 SVGIG (reference sequence). Trimming at V came to 0 bases and at J to 3 bases, leaving 8 bases not matched to a gene. The CDR3 sequence is 15 residues long. In DNA form, the CDR3 reads TGTGCCTGGAGTGTTACGACAGGGATGGGCTACGAGCAGTACTTC. This translates into CAWSVTTGMGYEQYF.

The chain recombines TRBV4-1 with TRBJ2-3, with D unresolved. Germline CDR1 reads MGHRA; CDR2 reads YSYEKL. Trimming removed 0 bases from V and 1 base from J, with 5 bases in between. This CDR3 spans 14 amino acids. CDR3 sequence: CASSQDLRTDTQYF. CDR3 sequence (DNA): TGCGCCAGCAGCCAAGATCTCCGCACAGATACGCAGTATTTT.

This chain connects TRBV30 to TRBJ2-1; D may be TRBD2 (5 bases). Germline assignment: CDR1 GTSNPN and CDR2 SVGIG (reference sequence). V was trimmed by 2 bases and J by 4 bases, leaving 18 bases between them. There are 16 residues in the CDR3. CDR3: CAWSRKSPGGYNEQFF. The CDR3 DNA follows: TGTGCCTGGAGTAGGAAAAGCCCAGGAGGTTACAATGAGCAGTTCTTC.

The chain recombines TRBV2 with TRBJ1-4, with D possibly matching TRBD1 (6 bases). This CDR3 has 14 residues. The germline V gene encodes CDR1 SNHLY and CDR2 FYNNEI. Between the trimmed V and J ends, which lost 6 bases and 7 bases, there was a span of 15 bases. The CDR3 sequence: CASSAGTRSEKLFF. The DNA for the CDR3 is TGTGCCAGCAGCGCCGGGACACGGTCTGAAAAACTGTTTTTT. Complete variable domain (other parts from reference TRBV2 and TRBJ1-4): EPEVTQTPSHQVTQMGQEVILRCVPISNHLYFYWYRQILGQKVEFLVSFYNNEISEKSEIFDDQFSVERPDGSNFTLKIRSTKLEDSAMYFCASSAGTRSEKLFFGSGTQLSVL.

This sequence joins TRBV5-4 and TRBJ2-7, with 8 bases matching TRBD2. The germline V gene has CDR1 SGHNT and CDR2 YYREEE (reference sequence). The J segment lost 6 bases and the V segment lost 3 bases, leaving 11 bases of the junction unmatched. CDR3 length: 15 amino acids. As DNA, the CDR3 is TGTGCCAGCAGCTGGGGGACTAGTACCAGTATCGAGCAGTACTTC. This gives the protein CASSWGTSTSIEQYF.

This clone was counted a few times. The gene calls are TRBV6-5 and TRBJ1-3; perhaps TRBD1 as D (5 bases). Trimming shortened V by 6 bases and J by 0 bases, and 12 bases separated the two germline ends. The CDR3 length is 15 residues. Germline CDR1 reads MNHEY; CDR2 reads SVGAGI. The CDR3 region has the DNA TGTGCCAGCAGCCAGACAGTCGGCTCTGGAAACACCATATATTTT. Translation: CASSQTVGSGNTIYF.

The chain joins TRBV12-3 or TRBV12-4 to TRBJ1-1, with a possible D match to TRBD1 (6 bases). V was shortened by 11 bases and J by 5 bases, with 18 bases between the two germline ends. The CDR3 sequence is 13 residues long. The CDR3: CAAGEGSWTEAFF. For the CDR3, the DNA is TGTGCCGCAGGGGAGGGAAGCTGGACTGAAGCTTTCTTT.

This chain joins TRBV5-8 and TRBJ2-5, with 13 positions matching TRBD2. Per germline, CDR1 SGHTS and CDR2 YDEGEE. V trimming: 4 bases; J trimming: 1 base; junction bases outside the gene matches: 4. The CDR3 covers 16 residues. This CDR3 reads CASSGGLAGIQETQYF. The CDR3 nucleotides are TGTGCCAGCAGCGGGGGACTAGCGGGGATCCAAGAGACCCAGTACTTC.

The rearrangement links TRBV4-2 to TRBJ2-1; 10 nucleotides line up with TRBD2. The CDR3 spans 17 residues. Per germline, CDR1 LGHNA and CDR2 YNFKEQ. J was trimmed by 4 bases and V by 4 bases; bases with no gene match: 10. CDR3 in DNA: TGTGCCAGCAGCCCAACGGGACTAGCGCCGAGATACAATGAGCAGTTCTTC. Its protein is CASSPTGLAPRYNEQFF.

The chain uses TRBV27 and TRBJ2-3; 12 bases align to TRBD2. With 6 bases clipped from V and 2 bases from J, the junction kept 6 bases outside the gene matches. The germline CDR1 and CDR2 sequences are MNHEY and SMNVEV (reference sequence). The CDR3 runs to 16 residues. The CDR3 reads CASRPLAGGTTDTQYF. The CDR3 DNA reads as TGTGCCAGCAGACCACTAGCGGGAGGAACCACAGATACGCAGTATTTT.

The chain recombines TRBV7-9 with TRBJ1-2; TRBD1 is a possible D gene (6 bases). With 0 bases removed from V and 6 bases from J, the gap between germline ends came to 11 bases. This CDR3 spans 14 amino acids. Germline V gives CDR1 SEHNR, CDR2 FQNEAQ (reference sequence). The CDR3: CASSLAHTGNGYTF. The DNA of the CDR3 is TGTGCCAGCAGCTTAGCACATACAGGGAATGGCTACACCTTC.